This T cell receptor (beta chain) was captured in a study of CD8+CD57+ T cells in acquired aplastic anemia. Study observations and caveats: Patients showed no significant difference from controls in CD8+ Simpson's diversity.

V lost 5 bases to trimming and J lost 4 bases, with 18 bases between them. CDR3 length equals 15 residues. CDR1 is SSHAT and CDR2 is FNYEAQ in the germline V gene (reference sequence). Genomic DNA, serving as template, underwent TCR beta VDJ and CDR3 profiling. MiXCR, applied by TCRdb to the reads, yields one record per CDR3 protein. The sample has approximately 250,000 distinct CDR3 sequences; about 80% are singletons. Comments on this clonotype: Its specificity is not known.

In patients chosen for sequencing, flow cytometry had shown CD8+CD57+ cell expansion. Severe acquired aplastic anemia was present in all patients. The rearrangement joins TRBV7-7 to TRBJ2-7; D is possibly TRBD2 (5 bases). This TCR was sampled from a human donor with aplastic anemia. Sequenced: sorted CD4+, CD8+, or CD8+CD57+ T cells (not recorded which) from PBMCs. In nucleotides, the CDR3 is TGTGCCAGCAGCAGCCGACAACTAGTTGGGTACGAGCAGTACTTC. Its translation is CASSSRQLVGYEQYF.